This T cell receptor beta chain was identified in a study of T cells in Graves' hyperthyroidism and ophthalmopathy. The CDR3 consists of 14 residues. Trimming took 5 bases from V and 8 from J, leaving 15 bases between them. PBMCs were sourced from 9 to 10 ml fresh peripheral blood. RNA transcripts yielded amplified TCR beta CDR3 regions. The TCR CDR3 first-round RT-PCR relied on the HTBI primer set. Each CDR3 protein is one row after TCRdb ran MiXCR on the multiplex PCR reads. The table records under 350,000 distinct CDR3 sequences, 21% of them present only once. Findings of the study overall: Stable hyperthyroidism and ophthalmopathy were separated using 13 V-J signatures. Ophthalmopathy got predicted by the model a median 6.5 months before its onset.

This clonotype was recorded at least ten times. Its specificity is not known. Sequencing used blood. This TCR derives from a woman between 45 and 60 years old with Graves' hyperthyroidism. The rearrangement links TRBV12-3 or TRBV12-4 to TRBJ1-4; D is perhaps TRBD1 (5 bases). The CDR3 coding sequence is TGTGCCAGCAGTCCCGGACACTTAGGGGAAAAACTGTTTTTT. Translated, it gives CASSPGHLGEKLFF.